The T cell receptor (beta chain) under discussion was sequenced for a study of OX40 agonist ivuxolimab in advanced cancers. Findings of the study overall: Some patients without response likewise showed low normalized clonal expansion. Expanded clones were, on average, more numerous in CD8+ T cells than in CD4+.

Comment on this clone: What it binds is not known.

CDR1 and CDR2 from the germline V gene are SGHDT and YYEEEE. The CDR3 length is 13 residues. V dropped 1 base and J dropped 1 base, with 5 bases sitting between them. The assay was immunoSEQ multiplex PCR, and TCRdb's table has in-frame clones only and misses some. Of approximately 82,000 clones detected, roughly nine tenths appear once; the ten largest clones hold 10%. The chain uses TRBV5-6 and TRBJ1-2; D remains unclear. The TCR originated in an adult with an advanced solid tumor such as melanoma, head and neck, liver or kidney cancer. This specimen consisted of CD4+ or CD8+ T cells sorted from blood, obtained in a trial of the OX40 agonist ivuxolimab. The CDR3 is CASSLSNNYGYTF. The CDR3 DNA reads TGTGCCAGCAGCTTGAGCAATAACTATGGCTACACCTTC.